There are many counts of the clone carrying this T cell receptor beta chain. This entry comes from a study of blood T cell repertoires in COVID-19. Study details: T cells, B-cell-depleted T cells, or PBMCs provided the cDNA or gDNA that served as material.

Assay used: immunoSEQ multiplex PCR; TCRdb lists only in-frame clones, some missing. The sample records 250,000 or so clones, roughly 90% being singletons. The germline V gene encodes CDR1 GTSNPN and CDR2 SVGIG (reference sequence). After removal of 8 bases from V and 4 bases from J, the junction contained 7 bases not matched to a gene. The CDR3 is 13 residues long. The chain links TRBV30 to TRBJ1-4, with 7 bases matching TRBD1. The sequence came from a man between 35 and 55 years old who had recovered from COVID-19. The sequenced sample was PBMCs or T cells enriched from blood (not recorded which). The CDR3 DNA reads as TGTGCCCGTGGACAGGACAGTAATGAAAAACTGTTTTTT. Amino acids: CARGQDSNEKLFF.